A single sample is the source of the 4 T cell receptor beta chains below, sequenced in a study of T cells after yellow fever vaccination. TCRdb processed the 5' RACE reads anew with MiXCR; each CDR3 protein has one entry. Counted here are about 310,000 distinct CDR3 sequences, around 3.9% occurring once; the ten biggest clones make up 23%. The specimen was PBMCs, collected on the day of the yellow fever booster vaccination. These receptors originate from a man younger than 35 who received the YFV17D yellow fever vaccine.

This clonotype was seen many times. This chain uses TRBV30 with TRBJ2-7; 7 bases agree with TRBD1. This CDR3 comprises 17 residues. Trimming took 1 base from V and 0 from J; bases not matched to a gene: 12. The germline V gene has CDR1 GTSNPN and CDR2 SVGIG (reference sequence). Here the CDR3 reads CAWSALAAGTVSYEQYF. In DNA, the CDR3 is TGTGCCTGGAGTGCCCTGGCGGCCGGGACAGTCTCCTACGAGCAGTACTTC.

The genes are TRBV10-3 and TRBJ2-2; D perhaps matches TRBD1 (5 bases). The CDR3 loop spans 15 amino acids. V lost 7 bases to trimming and J lost 7 bases, with 19 bases between them. CDR1 ENHRY and CDR2 SYGVKD come from the germline V gene. The CDR3 DNA reads as TGTGCCATCAAGGGGCTCCTGAAGGGTAGCGGGGAGCTGTTTTTT. Its translation is CAIKGLLKGSGELFF.

This clonotype was recorded a few times. The V gene is TRBV24-1, the J gene TRBJ2-3; D tentatively reads TRBD1 or TRBD2 (6 bases each). V dropped 3 bases and J dropped 4 bases, with 10 bases sitting between them. CDR1 KGHDR and CDR2 SFDVKD come from the germline V gene. This CDR3 has 14 residues. As DNA, the CDR3 is TGTGCCACCAGTGATCCTCGGGGGCCAGATACGCAGTATTTT. It yields the protein CATSDPRGPDTQYF.

This clonotype was seen repeatedly, ten times or more. V usage is TRBV28 and J usage is TRBJ2-1; no clear D. This CDR3 has 10 residues. V was shortened by 4 bases and J by 8 bases, with 3 bases between the two germline ends. Germline loops: CDR1 MDHEN, CDR2 SYDVKM. CDR3 residues: CASSSHEQFF. CDR3 sequence (DNA): TGTGCCAGCAGTTCTCATGAGCAGTTCTTC.